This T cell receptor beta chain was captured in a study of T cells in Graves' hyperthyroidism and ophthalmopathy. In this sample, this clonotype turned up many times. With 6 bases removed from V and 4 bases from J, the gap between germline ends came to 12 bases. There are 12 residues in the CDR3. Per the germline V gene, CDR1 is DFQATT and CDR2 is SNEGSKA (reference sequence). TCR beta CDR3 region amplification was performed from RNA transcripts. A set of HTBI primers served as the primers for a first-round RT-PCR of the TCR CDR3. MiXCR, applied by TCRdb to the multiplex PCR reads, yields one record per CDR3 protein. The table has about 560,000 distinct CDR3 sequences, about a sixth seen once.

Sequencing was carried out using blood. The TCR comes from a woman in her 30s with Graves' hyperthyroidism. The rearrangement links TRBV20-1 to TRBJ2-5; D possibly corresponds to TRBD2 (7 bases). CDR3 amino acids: CSAGRGGETQYF. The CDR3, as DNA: TGCAGTGCGGGAAGGGGGGGAGAGACCCAGTACTTC.